One sample yielded the 15 T cell receptor beta chains listed below, sequenced in a study of untreated major depressive disorder. General study points: Depressed patients' CD4+ T cells carried increased TRBV05-01 (Vbeta 5.1) usage versus control CD4+ T cells.

The antigens of these receptors remain unknown. Sequencing used immunoSEQ multiplex PCR; TCRdb keeps in-frame clones, though not all of them. There are roughly 25,000 clones in the sample; 91% occur only once, and 0.7% to 0.85% lies in the top ten. Sequencing input: CD4+ T cells from PBMCs. The receptors shown here come from a young woman with major depressive disorder.

This rearrangement joins TRBV5-4 to TRBJ2-7; either TRBD1 or TRBD2 may supply D (6 bases each). The CDR3 extends over 13 amino acids. Germline V gives CDR1 SGHNT, CDR2 YYREEE (reference sequence). Trimming shortened V by 4 bases and J by 1 base, and 9 bases separated the two germline ends. The CDR3: CASSKGGSYEQYF. The DNA of the CDR3 is TGTGCCAGCAGCAAGGGGGGATCCTACGAGCAGTACTTC.

The gene calls are TRBV6-1 and TRBJ1-5; a possible D gene is TRBD1 (5 bases). This CDR3 region has 13 residues. Germline CDR1 MNHNS, CDR2 SASEGT. V lost 7 bases to trimming and J lost 3 bases, with 10 bases between them. The CDR3 bases are TGTGCCAGCACGGTGGGGCACAATCAGCCCCAGCATTTT. It is translated as CASTVGHNQPQHF.

This rearrangement joins TRBV11-3 to TRBJ2-5; weak D call: TRBD2 (6 bases). The V and J ends lost 2 bases and 2 bases respectively, with 9 bases between them. The germline V gene encodes CDR1 SGHNT and CDR2 YENEEA. This CDR3 spans 14 amino acids. The CDR3 loop is CASSLISGQETQYF. The CDR3, as DNA: TGTGCCAGCAGCTTAATTAGCGGACAAGAGACCCAGTACTTC.

As DNA, the CDR3 is TGTGCCATCGGCCCCGAGGACGGCCACGAGCAGTACTTC. Its translation is CAIGPEDGHEQYF. The V call is TRBV27, the J call TRBJ2-7; no clear D. Germline lookup yields CDR1 MNHEY and CDR2 SMNVEV (reference sequence). The CDR3 totals 13 residues. V gave up 10 bases and J gave up 5 bases, with 18 bases separating them.

The chain couples TRBV5-1 to TRBJ2-3, with TRBD2 matching over 7 bases. Germline V gene data show CDR1 as SGHRS and CDR2 as YFSETQ. V lost 1 base to trimming and J lost 3 bases; unmatched junction nucleotides: 5. This CDR3 has 15 amino acids. The CDR3 protein is CASSLSTAGTDTQYF. CDR3 nucleotides: TGCGCCAGCAGCTTGTCGACAGCGGGGACAGATACGCAGTATTTT.

V is TRBV29-1 and J is TRBJ2-7; 7 bases agree with TRBD2. Germline CDR1 is SQVTM and CDR2 is ANQGSEA. The CDR3 totals 13 residues. Unmatched junction bases numbered 2, after V lost 0 bases and J lost 3 bases. The CDR3 DNA is TGCAGCGTTGAAGATGGGAGGGGCTACGAGCAGTACTTC. Translation gives CSVEDGRGYEQYF.

The gene calls are TRBV10-3 and TRBJ1-5, with 8 nucleotides matching TRBD1. Germline CDR1 and CDR2: ENHRY and SYGVKD. The length of the CDR3 is 15 residues. V gave up 5 bases and J gave up 3 bases; unmatched junction bases: 6. The CDR3 DNA is TGTGCCATCAGTCCAGGACAGGGACACAATCAGCCCCAGCATTTT. Amino acid sequence: CAISPGQGHNQPQHF.

The genes are TRBV10-3 and TRBJ1-2; 7 bases fit TRBD1. Germline V gives CDR1 ENHRY, CDR2 SYGVKD. Unmatched junction bases numbered 5, after V lost 8 bases and J lost 2 bases. The CDR3 has 13 amino acids. In nucleotides, the CDR3 is TGTGCCATCCAACCGACAGGGAACTATGGCTACACCTTC. It translates to CAIQPTGNYGYTF.

The chain links TRBV11-1 to TRBJ2-5; possibly TRBD1 for D (5 bases). In germline, CDR1 is SGHAT, CDR2 FQDESV (reference sequence). The CDR3 totals 15 residues. V was clipped by 3 bases and J by 5 bases, with 16 bases between them. CDR3 in DNA: TGTGCCAGCAGCTTGCCGAACAGGCTTAGCGAGACCCAGTACTTC. Its translation: CASSLPNRLSETQYF.

CDR3 in amino acids: CASSISAGVGEKLFF. The CDR3 DNA reads TGTGCCAGTAGTATCTCGGCAGGGGTAGGGGAAAAACTGTTTTTT. The rearrangement uses TRBV19 and TRBJ1-4; weak D call: TRBD1 (6 bases). The CDR3 covers 15 residues. V was shortened by 3 bases and J by 8 bases, with 16 bases between the two germline ends. Germline loops: CDR1 LNHDA, CDR2 SQIVND (reference sequence).

The chain joins TRBV29-1 to TRBJ2-2, with 9 bases lining up with TRBD1. J was trimmed by 9 bases and V by 5 bases; bases with no gene match: 13. This CDR3 has 15 residues. CDR1 is SQVTM and CDR2 is ANQGSEA in the germline V gene. The CDR3 is CSVSNRGPEHRELFF. The DNA for the CDR3 is TGCAGCGTTTCTAACAGGGGGCCCGAACACCGGGAGCTGTTTTTT.

The CDR3 DNA reads as TGTGCCAGCAGCCAAGAATCCTCACGCGGCCTACTTACTAATTCACCCCTCCACTTT. Protein sequence: CASSQESSRGLLTNSPLHF. The chain links TRBV4-2 to TRBJ1-6; D remains ambiguous. With 0 bases removed from V and 6 bases from J, the gap between germline ends came to 21 bases. CDR3 length equals 19 residues. In germline, CDR1 is LGHNA, CDR2 YNFKEQ.

The V call is TRBV2, the J call TRBJ2-7; D may match TRBD1 or TRBD2 (5 bases each). CDR1 is SNHLY, CDR2 FYNNEI, per germline. The CDR3 has 16 amino acids. The germline V and J ends were trimmed by 1 base and 2 bases, with 15 bases remaining between them. The CDR3 loop is CASSEGGSGIAYEQYF. CDR3 sequence (DNA): TGTGCCAGCAGTGAAGGGGGGTCGGGTATCGCCTACGAGCAGTACTTC.

The rearrangement joins TRBV2 to TRBJ1-1, with D perhaps matching TRBD1 (6 bases). Looked up from germline, CDR1 is SNHLY and CDR2 is FYNNEI. V lost 2 bases and J lost 0, with 10 bases in between. The CDR3 is 15 residues long. CDR3 loop: CASSEQRTVNTEAFF. For the CDR3, the DNA is TGTGCCAGCAGTGAACAAAGGACAGTGAACACTGAAGCTTTCTTT.

This chain connects TRBV6-5 to TRBJ1-5; D is possibly TRBD1 (5 bases). V lost 6 bases to trimming and J lost 4 bases, with 10 bases between them. This CDR3 comprises 13 residues. Per germline, CDR1 MNHEY and CDR2 SVGAGI. This CDR3 reads CASSFNRNQPQHF. Written as DNA, the CDR3 is TGTGCCAGCAGCTTTAACAGGAATCAGCCCCAGCATTTT.